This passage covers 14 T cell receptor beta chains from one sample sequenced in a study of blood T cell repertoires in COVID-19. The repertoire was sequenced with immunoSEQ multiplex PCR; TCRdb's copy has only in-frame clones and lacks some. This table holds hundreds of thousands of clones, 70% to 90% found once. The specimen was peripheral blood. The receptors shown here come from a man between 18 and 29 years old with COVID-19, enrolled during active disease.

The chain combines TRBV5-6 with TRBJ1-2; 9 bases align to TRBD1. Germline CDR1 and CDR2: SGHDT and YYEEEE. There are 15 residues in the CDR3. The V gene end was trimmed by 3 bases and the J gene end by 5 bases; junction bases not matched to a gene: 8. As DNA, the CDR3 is TGTGCCAGCAGCTCTTACCGGGACAGGGAATATGGCTACACCTTC. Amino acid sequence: CASSSYRDREYGYTF.

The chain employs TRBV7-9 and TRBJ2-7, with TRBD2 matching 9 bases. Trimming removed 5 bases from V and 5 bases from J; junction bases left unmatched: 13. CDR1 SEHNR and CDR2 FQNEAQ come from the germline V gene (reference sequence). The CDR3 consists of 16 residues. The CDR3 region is CASSPGGGRAKDEQYF. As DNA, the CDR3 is TGTGCCAGCAGCCCAGGCGGCGGGAGGGCCAAAGACGAGCAGTACTTC. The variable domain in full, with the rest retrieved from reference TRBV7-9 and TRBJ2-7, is DTGVSQNPRHKITKRGQNVTFRCDPISEHNRLYWYRQTLGQGPEFLTYFQNEAQLEKSRLLSDRFSAERPKGSFSTLEIQRTEQGDSAMYLCASSPGGGRAKDEQYFGPGTRLTVT.

The CDR3 DNA is TGTGCCAGCAGTTACTCCGTTCGGGGGGGCACCATATATTTT. Encoded protein: CASSYSVRGGTIYF. The chain is built from TRBV6-2 or TRBV6-3 and TRBJ1-3; tentative D call: TRBD1 (5 bases). CDR1 MNHEY and CDR2 SVGEGT come from the germline V gene. The CDR3 covers 14 residues. Trimming took off 0 bases at V and 9 bases at J, with 12 bases between the two ends.

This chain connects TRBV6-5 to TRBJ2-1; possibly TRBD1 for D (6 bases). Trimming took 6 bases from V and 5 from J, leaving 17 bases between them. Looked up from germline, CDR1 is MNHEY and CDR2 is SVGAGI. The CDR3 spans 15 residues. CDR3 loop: CASSSDRSSNNEQFF. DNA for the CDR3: TGTGCCAGCAGCTCCGACAGGTCTTCAAACAATGAGCAGTTCTTC.

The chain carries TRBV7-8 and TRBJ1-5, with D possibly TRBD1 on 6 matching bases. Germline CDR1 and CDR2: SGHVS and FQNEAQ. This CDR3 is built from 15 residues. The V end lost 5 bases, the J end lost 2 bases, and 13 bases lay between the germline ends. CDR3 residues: CASSPSRGGNQPQHF. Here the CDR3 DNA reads TGTGCCAGCAGCCCGTCCAGGGGAGGCAATCAGCCCCAGCATTTT.

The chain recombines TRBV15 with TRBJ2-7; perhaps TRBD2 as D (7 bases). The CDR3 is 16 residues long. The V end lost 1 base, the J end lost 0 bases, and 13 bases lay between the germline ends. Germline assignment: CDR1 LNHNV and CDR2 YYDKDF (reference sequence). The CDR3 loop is CATSRGPGGPSYEQYF. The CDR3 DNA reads TGTGCCACCAGCAGAGGTCCCGGGGGGCCCTCCTACGAGCAGTACTTC.

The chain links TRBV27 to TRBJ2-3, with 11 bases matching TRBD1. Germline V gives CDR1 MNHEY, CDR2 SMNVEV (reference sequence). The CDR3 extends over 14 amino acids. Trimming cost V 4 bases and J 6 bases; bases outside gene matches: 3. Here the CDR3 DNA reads TGTGCCAGCAGTTGGACAGGGGGCTACGATACGCAGTATTTT. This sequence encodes CASSWTGGYDTQYF.

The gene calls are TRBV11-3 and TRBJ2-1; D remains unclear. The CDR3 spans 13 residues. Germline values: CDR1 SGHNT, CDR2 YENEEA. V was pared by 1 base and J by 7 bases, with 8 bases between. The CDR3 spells CASSLGFRNEQFF. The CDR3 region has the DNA TGTGCCAGCAGCTTAGGATTTAGAAATGAGCAGTTCTTC.

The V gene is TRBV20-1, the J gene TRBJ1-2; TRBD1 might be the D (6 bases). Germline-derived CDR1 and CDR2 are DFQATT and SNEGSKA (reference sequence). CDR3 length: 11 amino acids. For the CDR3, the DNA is TGCATTCCCGGGGGGGGCCGGGGCTACACCTTC. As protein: CIPGGGRGYTF.

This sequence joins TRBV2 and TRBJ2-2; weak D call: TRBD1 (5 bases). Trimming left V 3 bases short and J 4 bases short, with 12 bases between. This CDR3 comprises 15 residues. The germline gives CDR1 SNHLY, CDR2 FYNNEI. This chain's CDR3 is CASSDKTVGTGELFF. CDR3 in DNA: TGTGCCAGCAGTGACAAGACAGTGGGCACCGGGGAGCTGTTTTTT.

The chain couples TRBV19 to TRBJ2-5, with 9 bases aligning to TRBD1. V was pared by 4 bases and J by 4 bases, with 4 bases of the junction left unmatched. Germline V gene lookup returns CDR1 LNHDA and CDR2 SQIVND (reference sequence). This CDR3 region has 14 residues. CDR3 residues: CASSKGTGTETQYF. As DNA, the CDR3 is TGTGCCAGTAGTAAGGGGACAGGGACAGAGACCCAGTACTTC.

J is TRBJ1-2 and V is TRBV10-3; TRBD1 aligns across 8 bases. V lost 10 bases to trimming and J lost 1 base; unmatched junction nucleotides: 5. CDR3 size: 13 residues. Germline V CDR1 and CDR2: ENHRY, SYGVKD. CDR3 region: CATRDRRNYGYTF. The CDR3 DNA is TGTGCCACCCGGGACAGGCGTAACTATGGCTACACCTTC.

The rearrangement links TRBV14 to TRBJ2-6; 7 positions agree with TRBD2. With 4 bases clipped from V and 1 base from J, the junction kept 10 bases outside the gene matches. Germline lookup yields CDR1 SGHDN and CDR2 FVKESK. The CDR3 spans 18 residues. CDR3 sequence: CASSPREGRPSGANVLTF. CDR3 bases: TGTGCCAGCAGCCCTAGGGAGGGAAGGCCTTCTGGGGCCAACGTCCTGACTTTC. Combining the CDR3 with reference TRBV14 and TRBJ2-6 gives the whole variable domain EAGVTQFPSHSVIEKGQTVTLRCDPISGHDNLYWYRRVMGKEIKFLLHFVKESKQDESGMPNNRFLAERTGGTYSTLKVQPAELEDSGVYFCASSPREGRPSGANVLTFGAGSRLTVL.

The DNA of the CDR3 is TGTGCCAGCAGCTTAGGGACACTAGCGGGGGAGCAGTTCTTC. It yields the protein CASSLGTLAGEQFF. The chain couples TRBV11-3 to TRBJ2-1; the match to TRBD2 covers 10 bases. The germline V gene has CDR1 SGHNT and CDR2 YENEEA. The CDR3 is made up of 14 amino acids. V was clipped by 1 base and J by 10 bases; unmatched bases: 4.